A selection of T cell receptor beta chains follows, all from one sample in a study of long-term antiretroviral therapy in people with HIV. Sequencing used immunoSEQ multiplex PCR; TCRdb keeps in-frame clones, though not all of them. This sample has over 15,000 clones; around 81% occur once, and the top ten carry roughly 4.5%. Sample: unsorted PBMCs, taken 0.1 years before starting antiretroviral therapy. Receptors originate from a man younger than 35 with HIV. The CDR3 runs from the conserved cysteine through the conserved F or W. The D gene is left open where the match is weak. Size tells how often a clone was seen (once, few, many) or the class of an expanded clone, and some rows leave it out.

abundance	j_gene	d_gene	v_gene	CDR3nt	CDR3aa
NA	TRBJ2-7	NA	TRBV4-3	TGCGCCAGCAGCCAAGACGGAGTGGGGGGCACGTACGAGCAGTACTTC	CASSQDGVGGTYEQYF
NA	TRBJ1-3	NA	TRBV5-4	TGTGCCAGCAGCCCCTCCCTTGGCGGGACTGGAAACACCATATATTTT	CASSPSLGGTGNTIYF
NA	TRBJ2-5	NA	TRBV11-2	TGTGCCAGCAGCCAAAGCGGATCCCCCCGGGAGACCCAGTACTTC	CASSQSGSPRETQYF
NA	TRBJ1-1	NA	TRBV28	TGTGCCAGCAGTTCCCTCAGTCGAGGGGAAGCTTTCTTT	CASSSLSRGEAFF
NA	TRBJ2-3	TRBD2	TRBV9	TGTGCCAGCAGCGTAGCTAGCGGCCCGACAGATACGCAGTATTTT	CASSVASGPTDTQYF
NA	TRBJ1-5	NA	TRBV7-8	TGTGCCAGCAGCCCTGACACCCTTAATCAGCCCCAGCATTTT	CASSPDTLNQPQHF
NA	TRBJ2-3	TRBD2	TRBV5-1	TGCGCCAGCATTGGACTAGACACAGATACGCAGTATTTT	CASIGLDTDTQYF
once	TRBJ1-4	NA	TRBV6-4	TGTGCCAGCAGTGACTTAGCCCGTGAAAAACTGTTTTTT	CASSDLAREKLFF
NA	TRBJ2-1	NA	TRBV7-3	TGTGCCAGCAGCTTAGGCGGGGTTGATGAGCAGTTCTTC	CASSLGGVDEQFF
few	TRBJ1-2	NA	TRBV11-2	TGTGCCAGCAGCTCTTCCTCGGGCACCCCCAGCTACACCTTC	CASSSSSGTPSYTF